The 30 T cell receptor beta chains below come from one sample, sequenced in a study of tumor-infiltrating lymphocytes in primary liver carcinoma. Total RNA and DNA came together from about 21-30 mg of bulk tissue without cell sorting. Priming with a constant-region primer yielded TCR beta cDNA from about 540 ng total RNA. Employing slightly modified ARM-PCR, three nested multiplex PCR rounds were run, and these gave rise to the TCR beta libraries. PCR rounds one and two used TRBV1-TRBV30 forward primers with a C-beta reverse primer for around 9 cycles each. TCRdb re-called the multiplex PCR reads with MiXCR, one entry per CDR3 protein. Of about 30,000 distinct CDR3 sequences in the sample, approximately 76% were seen once. Source material: liver tumor tissue from sampling region 3. The subset: tumor region T3, left-lateral pole. The receptors derive from a woman aged 30 to 39 with primary liver carcinoma and hepatitis B virus infection.

This clonotype has ten or more counts. The V and J genes are TRBV7-9 and TRBJ2-4; tentatively, D is TRBD1 or TRBD2 (6 bases each). V was shortened by 5 bases and J by 2 bases, with 16 bases between the two germline ends. Germline V gene data show CDR1 as SEHNR and CDR2 as FQNEAQ (reference sequence). The CDR3 spans 16 residues. The CDR3 nucleotides read TGTGCCAGCAGCCCCTTCTCGGGGGCGACCAAAAACATTCAGTACTTC. Protein sequence: CASSPFSGATKNIQYF.

In regard to this clonotype: Since no conserved phenylalanine or tryptophan closes the CDR3, a read error is the likely cause. The chain is built from TRBV11-2 and TRBJ1-1; D is undetermined. V lost 9 bases and J lost 3, with 8 bases in between. The CDR3 length is 11 residues. Germline V CDR1 and CDR2: SGHAT, FQNNGV. For the CDR3, the DNA is TGTGCCAGTAGATACCACACTGAAGCTTTCTTA. Protein sequence: CASRYHTEAFL.

The chain couples TRBV5-4 to TRBJ2-3; TRBD2 matches 10 bases. The J call is uncertain, as TRBJ2-2 better fits the DNA end. This CDR3 is 18 amino acids long. The germline V gene has CDR1 SGHNT and CDR2 YYREEE (reference sequence). CDR3 in amino acids: CASSNPAASGSRTDTLFF. Written as DNA, the CDR3 is TGTGCCAGCAGTAACCCCGCGGCTAGCGGGAGTCGGACAGATACGCTGTTTTTT.

In the case of this clonotype: At one end the junction does not follow the germline gene, possibly because of a read error. This chain uses TRBV11-2 with TRBJ2-1; D not resolved. Germline CDR1 and CDR2: SGHAT and FQNNGV. This CDR3 region has 15 residues. The CDR3 sequence is CASSLDGSSYNERFF. The CDR3 DNA reads as TGTGCCAGTAGCTTAGATGGTAGCTCCTACAATGAGCGGTTCTTC. The whole variable domain, remainder taken from reference TRBV11-2 and TRBJ2-1, is EAGVAQSPRYKIIEKRQSVAFWCNPISGHATLYWYQQILGQGPKLLIQFQNNGVVDDSQLPKDRFSAERLKGVDSTLKIQPAKLEDSAVYLCASSLDGSSYNERFFGPGTRLTVL.

Comment on this clonotype: One junction end disagrees with the germline gene, perhaps due to a read error. The J gene is TRBJ2-7, the V gene TRBV28; D perhaps matches TRBD2 (5 bases). Germline loops: CDR1 MDHEN, CDR2 SYDVKM. The CDR3 has 15 amino acids. CDR3 amino acids: CAGSPPGNRDGEQYF. The CDR3 coding sequence is TGTGCCGGCAGCCCTCCCGGGAACAGAGACGGCGAGCAGTACTTC.

With respect to this clonotype: This may be a read error: a much more frequent sequence differs by one nucleotide. This chain connects TRBV11-3 to TRBJ2-6; a weak D match, TRBD1 (5 bases). CDR1 and CDR2 (germline): SGHNT, YENEEA. CDR3 length: 16 amino acids. This CDR3 is CVSSSRQGTGANVLTF. The CDR3 DNA reads as TGTGTCAGCAGCTCGAGGCAGGGAACTGGGGCCAACGTCCTGACTTTC.

Details on this clonotype: Relative to the germline gene, one junction end is altered; a read error may explain this. The CDR3 coding sequence is TGTGCCAGTAGCACTCGGGACGGGGGGCGCAAGAGGTGGAGTAACACTGAAGGTTTCTTT. It encodes CASSTRDGGRKRWSNTEGFF. The chain has TRBV11-2 and TRBJ1-1, with D perhaps TRBD1 (6 bases). Looked up from germline, CDR1 is SGHAT and CDR2 is FQNNGV. This CDR3 region has 20 residues.

In the case of this clonotype: Since the CDR3 does not end with the conserved phenylalanine or tryptophan, this likely comes from a read error. The chain uses TRBV7-8 and TRBJ2-7, with unresolved D. Per the germline V gene, CDR1 is SGHVS and CDR2 is FQNEAQ. The CDR3 is 18 residues long. For the CDR3, the DNA is TGTGCCATCAGCTCGGGTCGCGGTCGTATTATGAGCTCATACGAGCAGTACTTG. Translated: CAISSGRGRIMSSYEQYL.

This clonotype has a count of ten or more. The germline gene is not matched at one end of the junction; a read error may be the cause. This rearrangement joins TRBV11-1 to TRBJ2-7, with 7 positions matching TRBD1. This CDR3 has 14 amino acids. Germline CDR1 reads SGHAT; CDR2 reads FQDESV (reference sequence). This CDR3 is CASSYLEGTDEQYF. The CDR3 nucleotides read TGTGCCAGCAGCTACCTAGAAGGGACAGACGAACAGTACTTC. Drawing the rest from reference TRBV11-1 and TRBJ2-7, the complete variable domain is EAEVAQSPRYKITEKSQAVAFWCDPISGHATLYWYRQILGQGPELLVQFQDESVVDDSQLPKDRFSAERLKGVDSTLKIQPAELGDSAMYLCASSYLEGTDEQYFGPGTRLTVT.

J is TRBJ2-1 and V is TRBV11-2; 13 bases line up with TRBD2. Trimming removed 6 bases from V and 6 bases from J; junction bases left unmatched: 5. The germline gives CDR1 SGHAT, CDR2 FQNNGV. CDR3 length: 15 amino acids. The CDR3 DNA reads TGTGCCAGCAGGGTTACTAGCGGGAGGGGCAATGAGCAGTTCTTC. Its translation: CASRVTSGRGNEQFF.

The chain combines TRBV7-9 with TRBJ2-1, with unresolved D. Trimming cost V 5 bases and J 9 bases, with 17 bases left between them. The CDR3 is made up of 14 amino acids. The germline V gene encodes CDR1 SEHNR and CDR2 FQNEAQ (reference sequence). The CDR3 DNA follows: TGTGCCAGCAGCCCGAGTGCGGCGGCGAGTGAGCAGTTCTTC. Protein sequence: CASSPSAAASEQFF.

In the case of this clonotype: A read error may produce the germline difference seen at one junction end. This chain uses TRBV11-2 with TRBJ2-2; D ambiguous. The CDR3 has 16 residues. The V gene's germline CDR1 is SGHAT and CDR2 FQNNGV. CDR3 nucleotide sequence: TGTGCCAGTAGCCCCGATCACCAATTGAACACCCGGGAGCTGTTTTTT. Translated: CASSPDHQLNTRELFF.

This clonotype has a single count. The junction does not match germline at one end; this may be a read error. This chain uses TRBV10-2 with TRBJ2-2, with D perhaps matching TRBD2 (5 bases). The CDR3 is 13 residues long. The germline CDR1 and CDR2 sequences are WSHSY and SAAADI. This CDR3 is CASSDRTNGELFF. In DNA form, the CDR3 reads TGCGCCAGCAGTGACCGTACCAACGGGGAACTGTTTTTT.

Note on this clonotype: A read error may produce the germline difference seen at one junction end. The chain uses TRBV29-1 and TRBJ1-1; D possibly corresponds to TRBD1 (5 bases). The germline V gene has CDR1 SQVTM and CDR2 ANQGSEA. The CDR3 has 12 amino acids. The CDR3 sequence: CIVRGQGGQAFF. The DNA for the CDR3 is TGCATCGTCCGTGGGCAGGGAGGACAAGCATTCTTT.

The chain joins TRBV4-3 to TRBJ2-1, with 11 bases aligning to TRBD2. CDR3 length equals 17 residues. Per germline, CDR1 LGHNA and CDR2 YSLEER. V lost 4 bases to trimming and J lost 12 bases; unmatched junction nucleotides: 17. CDR3 sequence (DNA): TGCGCCAGCAGCCCGAATGGCTGGCTAGCGGGGGGAAGTGTGCAGTTCTTC. It is translated as CASSPNGWLAGGSVQFF.

In the case of this clonotype: A junction boundary mismatches the germline segment, possibly from a read error. The genes are TRBV11-2 and TRBJ1-2; tentative D call: TRBD1 (6 bases). This CDR3 spans 14 amino acids. Germline assignment: CDR1 SGHAT and CDR2 FQNNGV. The CDR3 protein is CASSPQRGDGGYTF. In nucleotides, the CDR3 is TGTGCCAGCAGCCCTCAAAGGGGAGATGGGGGCTACACTTTC. The full variable domain, with the rest looked up from reference TRBV11-2 and TRBJ1-2, is EAGVAQSPRYKIIEKRQSVAFWCNPISGHATLYWYQQILGQGPKLLIQFQNNGVVDDSQLPKDRFSAERLKGVDSTLKIQPAKLEDSAVYLCASSPQRGDGGYTFGSGTRLTVV.

In the case of this clonotype: A read error may be the cause here, since a much bigger clone is one base away. The rearrangement joins TRBV12-3 or TRBV12-4 to TRBJ2-7; TRBD2 might be the D (5 bases). The CDR3 spans 15 residues. The CDR3: CSSSPRGSGIYEQYF. Written as DNA, the CDR3 is TGTTCCAGCAGTCCCCGGGGTAGTGGGATCTACGAGCAGTACTTC.

The chain combines TRBV5-4 with TRBJ1-4; weak D call: TRBD1 (5 bases). CDR3 length: 15 amino acids. Per the germline V gene, CDR1 is SGHNT and CDR2 is YYREEE (reference sequence). Deletions cut 8 bases from V and 4 bases from J, with 18 bases between. CDR3 region: CASSVNRGLNEKLFF. The CDR3, as DNA: TGTGCCAGTAGCGTCAACCGGGGCCTTAATGAAAAACTGTTTTTT.

This clonotype was counted only a few times. A read error may be the cause here, since a much bigger clone is one base away. The V call is TRBV29-1, the J call TRBJ2-5, with TRBD1 matching over 8 bases. V shed 1 base and J 2 bases; nucleotides not matched to a gene: 6. This CDR3 has 15 amino acids. Germline V gives CDR1 SQVTM, CDR2 ANQGSEA. CDR3 residues: CSVEGETGEQETQYF. Written as DNA, the CDR3 is TGCAGCGTTGAAGGGGAGACAGGGGAACAAGAGACCCAGTACTTC.

With regard to this clonotype: At one end, the junction sequence differs from germline, possibly due to a read error. V and J are TRBV5-1 and TRBJ2-1, with D possibly being TRBD2 (5 bases). Germline V lookup: CDR1 SGHRS, CDR2 YFSETQ. The CDR3 extends over 16 amino acids. Written as DNA, the CDR3 is TGCGCCAACACCCCGTCCCCAGACTATTCCTACAATAAGCAATTCTTC. Residues: CANTPSPDYSYNKQFF.

This clonotype occurred a few times. A read error is likely, as this CDR3 ends without the conserved phenylalanine or tryptophan. This chain uses TRBV11-3 with TRBJ2-5; 10 bases fit TRBD1. The CDR3 contains 14 residues. With V trimmed by 5 bases and J by 4 bases, 4 bases remained unmatched. Per germline, CDR1 SGHNT and CDR2 YENEEA. CDR3 nucleotide sequence: TGTGCCAGCAGCCGAGACAGGGGGCGAGAGACCCAGTACCTC. It encodes CASSRDRGRETQYL.

This clonotype has at least ten counts. One end of the junction is discordant with germline, which a read error may explain. The gene calls are TRBV11-2 and TRBJ2-5; 8 bases are a match to TRBD2. CDR3 size: 16 residues. Looked up from germline, CDR1 is SGHAT and CDR2 is FQNNGV. The CDR3 DNA follows: TGTGTCAGCAGCCAAACTCCTGGCGGGGGGAAAGAGACCCAGTACTTC. Translated, it gives CVSSQTPGGGKETQYF. Combining the CDR3 with reference TRBV11-2 and TRBJ2-5 gives the whole variable domain EAGVAQSPRYKIIEKRQSVAFWCNPISGHATLYWYQQILGQGPKLLIQFQNNGVVDDSQLPKDRFSAERLKGVDSTLKIQPAKLEDSAVYLCVSSQTPGGGKETQYFGPGTRLLVL.

Remarks on this clonotype: Sequence at one end of the junction differs from germline and may be a read error. The V call is TRBV28, the J call TRBJ2-7; the D gene could be TRBD1 or TRBD2 (5 bases each). Per germline, CDR1 MDHEN and CDR2 SYDVKM. CDR3 length: 15 amino acids. The CDR3 protein is CASSWSARGTREQYF. The CDR3 DNA sequence: TGTGCTAGCAGTTGGTCGGCGAGAGGGACGCGCGAGCAGTATTTC. Full variable domain (rest looked up from reference TRBV28 and TRBJ2-7): DVKVTQSSRYLVKRTGEKVFLECVQDMDHENMFWYRQDPGLGLRLIYFSYDVKMKEKGDIPEGYSVSREKKERFSLILESASTNQTSMYLCASSWSARGTREQYFGPGTRLTVT.

This clonotype came up once. V is TRBV11-3 and J is TRBJ2-3; maybe TRBD2 (5 bases). This CDR3 region has 14 residues. CDR1 SGHNT and CDR2 YENEEA come from the germline V gene. V lost 11 bases and J lost 1, with 16 bases in between. This CDR3 reads CAYSFYSGTDTQYF. For the CDR3, the DNA is TGTGCCTACAGCTTCTATAGCGGCACAGATACGCAGTATTTT.

This clonotype was recorded once. With a much larger clone just one base away, this may be a read error. J is TRBJ2-1 and V is TRBV18, with 7 bases fitting TRBD2. From germline, CDR1 is KGHSH and CDR2 LQKENI. This CDR3 comprises 15 residues. The DNA for the CDR3 is TGTGCCGGCTCAGATAGCGGGCGTCCCTACAATGAGCAGTTCTTC. It specifies CAGSDSGRPYNEQFF.

This clonotype was seen once. The conserved final phenylalanine or tryptophan is absent from the CDR3, which likely points to a read error. The chain combines TRBV11-2 with TRBJ2-5; D remains unclear. The CDR3 runs 16 residues. Germline lookup yields CDR1 SGHAT and CDR2 FQNNGV. CDR3 bases: TGTGCCAGCAGCACAAGAACAGTGGGCGCGAAAGAGACACAGTACATC. It codes for CASSTRTVGAKETQYI.

A word on this clonotype: The junction and the germline gene differ at one end; a read error may be behind it. The chain couples TRBV7-8 to TRBJ1-5; D is ambiguous. The CDR3 spans 13 residues. In germline, CDR1 is SGHVS, CDR2 FQNEAQ. CDR3 sequence: CASSLGVTQPHHF. The DNA for the CDR3 is TGTGCCAGCAGCTTAGGGGTAACTCAACCCCACCATTTT.

Details on this clonotype: A junction boundary mismatches the germline segment, possibly from a read error. This chain connects TRBV11-2 to TRBJ2-2; TRBD2 might be the D (6 bases). CDR1 and CDR2 (germline): SGHAT, FQNNGV. This CDR3 has 15 residues. DNA of the CDR3: TGTGCCAGCCTCTCACCGGGAGTGTACACCCGGGAGCTGTTTTTT. This translates into CASLSPGVYTRELFF.

To note about this clonotype: A much larger clone lies one base from this, so it may be a read error. V usage is TRBV19 and J usage is TRBJ2-1, with no clear D. V was clipped by 6 bases and J by 7 bases, with 10 bases between them. Germline CDR1 and CDR2: LNHDA and SQIVND (reference sequence). This CDR3 has 12 residues. CDR3 region: CASSRAENEQFF. CDR3 DNA: TGTGCCAGTAGCCGGGCCGAGAATGAGCAGTTCTTC. The variable domain in full, with the rest retrieved from reference TRBV19 and TRBJ2-1, is DGGITQSPKYLFRKEGQNVTLSCEQNLNHDAMYWYRQDPGQGLRLIYYSQIVNDFQKGDIAEGYSVSREKKESFPLTVTSAQKNPTAFYLCASSRAENEQFFGPGTRLTVL.

Regarding this clonotype: Because the CDR3 is missing its conserved closing phenylalanine or tryptophan, this is likely a read error. The CDR3 coding sequence is TGTGCCAGCAGCCTGCGATGGGGGAATACGCAGTATTAT. Translation gives CASSLRWGNTQYY. V is TRBV11-2 and J is TRBJ2-3; D is tentatively TRBD1 or TRBD2 (5 bases each). Looked up from germline, CDR1 is SGHAT and CDR2 is FQNNGV. The CDR3 runs 13 residues. The V gene lost 5 bases and the J gene lost 7 bases, with 13 bases spanning the gap.